Listed below are T cell receptor beta chains from one sample, sequenced in a study of T-cell reconstitution after alpha-beta-depleted transplantation in children. TCRdb ran MiXCR on the PCR reads and lists one entry per CDR3 protein. The sample holds over 100,000 distinct CDR3 sequences, about 7.5% seen once. The sequenced sample was PBMCs, obtained before TCRalphabeta/CD19-depleted stem cell transplant. These receptor sequences come from a boy between 2 and 15 years old with acute lymphoblastic leukemia, due to receive a stem cell transplant. CDR3s include the opening cysteine and the closing phenylalanine or tryptophan. A D gene is named only where the DNA matches it firmly. Size is omitted from some rows. Given values are once, few, many or a class for expanded clones.

v_gene: TRBV21-1; abundance: many; d_gene: -; j_gene: TRBJ2-7; CDR3aa: CASSVLAGRYEQYF; CDR3nt: TGTGCCAGCAGCGTACTAGCGGGACGCTACGAGCAGTACTTC
v_gene: TRBV7-8; abundance: many; d_gene: TRBD1; j_gene: TRBJ2-7; CDR3aa: CASSRGQEYYEQYF; CDR3nt: TGTGCCAGCAGCAGGGGACAGGAATATTACGAGCAGTACTTC
v_gene: TRBV6-2/TRBV6-3; abundance: many; d_gene: -; j_gene: TRBJ2-7; CDR3aa: CASSYSASSYEQYF; CDR3nt: TGTGCCAGCAGTTACTCGGCCAGCTCCTACGAGCAGTACTTC
v_gene: TRBV3-1; abundance: many; d_gene: -; j_gene: TRBJ2-2; CDR3aa: CASSQDRDTGELFF; CDR3nt: TGTGCCAGCAGCCAAGACAGGGACACCGGGGAGCTGTTTTTT
v_gene: TRBV7-3; abundance: many; d_gene: TRBD2; j_gene: TRBJ2-1; CDR3aa: CASSLRASGGSYNEQFF; CDR3nt: TGTGCCAGCAGCTTGAGGGCTAGCGGGGGATCCTACAATGAGCAGTTCTTC
v_gene: TRBV7-6; abundance: few; d_gene: -; j_gene: TRBJ1-4; CDR3aa: CASSFDRREPGNEKLFF; CDR3nt: TGTGCCAGCAGCTTCGACCGAAGGGAACCCGGCAATGAAAAACTGTTTTTT
v_gene: TRBV12-3/TRBV12-4; abundance: -; d_gene: -; j_gene: TRBJ1-4; CDR3aa: CASRKNRDEKLFF; CDR3nt: TGTGCCAGCAGAAAAAACAGGGACGAAAAACTGTTTTTT
v_gene: TRBV5-1; abundance: few; d_gene: -; j_gene: TRBJ1-1; CDR3aa: CASSPTGISGTEAFF; CDR3nt: TGCGCCAGCAGCCCCACGGGAATCTCGGGGACTGAAGCTTTCTTT
v_gene: TRBV20-1; abundance: few; d_gene: TRBD2; j_gene: TRBJ2-1; CDR3aa: CSAINSGGAGEQFF; CDR3nt: TGCAGTGCTATTAATAGCGGGGGGGCCGGAGAGCAGTTCTTC
v_gene: TRBV20-1; abundance: -; d_gene: -; j_gene: TRBJ2-2; CDR3aa: CSASDTSSGELFF; CDR3nt: TGCAGTGCTAGCGACACCTCTAGCGGGGAGCTGTTTTTT
v_gene: TRBV12-3/TRBV12-4; abundance: many; d_gene: -; j_gene: TRBJ1-1; CDR3aa: CASTPVGTSQTTEAFF; CDR3nt: TGTGCCAGCACTCCTGTGGGGACATCCCAAACCACTGAAGCTTTCTTT
v_gene: TRBV5-6; abundance: -; d_gene: -; j_gene: TRBJ2-1; CDR3aa: CASSRALVEQFF; CDR3nt: TGTGCCAGCAGCCGCGCCCTGGTTGAGCAGTTCTTC
v_gene: TRBV12-3/TRBV12-4; abundance: many; d_gene: -; j_gene: TRBJ1-2; CDR3aa: CASNSGFSYGYTF; CDR3nt: TGTGCCAGCAACTCAGGGTTCTCCTATGGCTACACCTTC
v_gene: TRBV7-2; abundance: -; d_gene: -; j_gene: TRBJ2-7; CDR3aa: CASSFQGWYEQYF; CDR3nt: TGTGCCAGCAGCTTTCAAGGGTGGTACGAGCAGTACTTC
v_gene: TRBV6-2/TRBV6-3; abundance: -; d_gene: TRBD2; j_gene: TRBJ2-3; CDR3aa: CASSPWAGGPDTQYF; CDR3nt: TGTGCCAGCAGTCCGTGGGCGGGGGGGCCAGATACGCAGTATTTT
v_gene: TRBV7-2; abundance: many; d_gene: -; j_gene: TRBJ2-7; CDR3aa: CASSPSSSADWGYEQYF; CDR3nt: TGTGCCAGCAGCCCATCCTCCTCGGCGGATTGGGGCTACGAGCAGTACTTC
v_gene: TRBV4-3; abundance: many; d_gene: TRBD1; j_gene: TRBJ1-6; CDR3aa: CASSPVTGGNSPLHF; CDR3nt: TGCGCCAGCAGCCCAGTCACAGGGGGAAATTCACCCCTCCACTTT
v_gene: TRBV4-1; abundance: -; d_gene: -; j_gene: TRBJ1-1; CDR3aa: CASSQEPMDYRETEAFF; CDR3nt: TGCGCCAGCAGCCAAGAACCTATGGATTACAGGGAGACTGAAGCTTTCTTT
v_gene: TRBV2; abundance: -; d_gene: TRBD1; j_gene: TRBJ1-5; CDR3aa: CASSPGTGNYQPQHF; CDR3nt: TGTGCCAGCAGTCCCGGGACAGGGAATTATCAGCCCCAGCATTTT
v_gene: TRBV5-6; abundance: many; d_gene: -; j_gene: TRBJ2-7; CDR3aa: CASKDGDLTYEQYF; CDR3nt: TGTGCCAGCAAGGATGGGGACTTGACCTACGAGCAGTACTTC
v_gene: TRBV15; abundance: many; d_gene: TRBD2; j_gene: TRBJ2-3; CDR3aa: CATSSATGGGGITQYF; CDR3nt: TGTGCCACCAGCAGCGCTACCGGGGGGGGAGGCATCACGCAGTATTTT
v_gene: TRBV20-1; abundance: -; d_gene: -; j_gene: TRBJ2-3; CDR3aa: CSARWGADTQYF; CDR3nt: TGCAGTGCTAGGTGGGGGGCAGATACGCAGTATTTT
v_gene: TRBV7-9; abundance: few; d_gene: TRBD1; j_gene: TRBJ1-5; CDR3aa: CASRRDSNQPQHF; CDR3nt: TGTGCCAGCAGGCGGGACAGTAATCAGCCCCAGCATTTT
v_gene: TRBV18; abundance: many; d_gene: -; j_gene: TRBJ1-3; CDR3aa: CASSPPSGSGNTIYF; CDR3nt: TGTGCCAGCTCACCACCATCCGGCTCTGGAAACACCATATATTTT
v_gene: TRBV18; abundance: few; d_gene: -; j_gene: TRBJ1-2; CDR3aa: CASSTSEGRYGYTF; CDR3nt: TGTGCCAGCTCGACCAGTGAAGGACGCTATGGCTACACCTTC
v_gene: TRBV12-3/TRBV12-4; abundance: -; d_gene: -; j_gene: TRBJ2-3; CDR3aa: CAICLAPFIGVITDTQYF; CDR3nt: TGTGCCATCTGTTTAGCTCCCTTCATCGGGGTGATCACAGATACGCAGTATTTT